This TCR beta chain was profiled in a study of T cell repertoires in cytomegalovirus infection. Study as a whole: CMV infection together with matching HLA type was indicated by public TCR beta signatures.

Comment on this clonotype: Antigen specificity is unknown.

V trimming: 3 bases; J trimming: 6 bases; junction bases outside the gene matches: 6. Germline V lookup: CDR1 KGHSH, CDR2 LQKENI. The CDR3 is made up of 14 amino acids. TCRdb reprocessed the reads with MiXCR, giving one entry per CDR3 protein. In the table there are about 490,000 distinct CDR3 sequences, more than 25% of which are singletons. Findings and limits, study-wide: Dominant in the ex vivo response were TCR beta clonotypes restricted by HLA-C and specific for CMV.

Sequencing was performed on PBMCs. V gene TRBV18 combines with J gene TRBJ1-1, with 8 positions matching TRBD1. This clonotype was sampled from a human donor in good health (CMV status not recorded). Some clones in this sample may be carry-over from other donors' samples. CDR3 bases: TGTGCCAGCTCACCTACGACAGGGGATGCTGAAGCTTTCTTT. This gives the protein CASSPTTGDAEAFF.